One and the same sample provided the 28 T cell receptor beta chains below, sequenced in a study of cytomegalovirus exposure and HLA in healthy donors. The assay was immunoSEQ multiplex PCR, and TCRdb's table has in-frame clones only and misses some. The repertoire includes about 60,000 clones, over 90% of them detected once, and about 5.8% sits in the top ten. The sequencing sample was made of PBMCs. The receptors come from a woman in her late teens or twenties in good health and CMV-seronegative.

The CDR3 nucleotides read TGTGCCAGCAGTGTCCGGGACAGGGGGCCCAATGAGCAGTTCTTC. Its translation is CASSVRDRGPNEQFF. The chain carries TRBV27 and TRBJ2-1; 12 positions match TRBD1. The CDR3 is 15 amino acids. CDR1 is MNHEY, CDR2 SMNVEV, per germline (reference sequence). V was clipped by 5 bases and J by 6 bases; unmatched bases: 5.

This sequence joins TRBV6-1 and TRBJ2-7, with 7 bases matching TRBD2. This CDR3 spans 15 amino acids. Germline trimming cut 6 bases from V and 2 bases from J; bases unmatched to any gene: 10. CDR1 and CDR2 from the germline V gene are MNHNS and SASEGT. The CDR3: CASSHRASGTYEQYF. Written as DNA, the CDR3 is TGTGCCAGCAGCCATAGGGCTAGCGGAACCTACGAGCAGTACTTC.

The chain joins TRBV5-1 to TRBJ2-3, with 8 bases fitting TRBD1. CDR1 is SGHRS and CDR2 is YFSETQ in the germline V gene. The CDR3 length is 14 residues. V trimming: 5 bases; J trimming: 7 bases; junction bases outside the gene matches: 9. In nucleotides, the CDR3 is TGCGCCAGCAGTTTCCGACAGGGGCCCTATACGCAGTATTTT. Translation gives CASSFRQGPYTQYF. Using reference TRBV5-1 and TRBJ2-3 for the parts outside the CDR3, the full variable domain is KAGVTQTPRYLIKTRGQQVTLSCSPISGHRSVSWYQQTPGQGLQFLFEYFSETQRNKGNFPGRFSGRQFSNSRSEMNVSTLELGDSALYLCASSFRQGPYTQYFGPGTRLTVL.

CDR3 DNA: TGTGCCAGCAGCGTAGGGCCCGGGGGGGGCACGCCCCAGCATTTT. Translation gives CASSVGPGGGTPQHF. The chain links TRBV9 to TRBJ1-5, with a weak D call TRBD1 (6 bases). CDR3 length: 15 residues. Germline V gene lookup returns CDR1 SGDLS and CDR2 YYNGEE. V was shortened by 0 bases and J by 9 bases, with 16 bases between the two germline ends.

The chain employs TRBV9 and TRBJ1-6, with D perhaps matching TRBD1 (6 bases). The germline gives CDR1 SGDLS, CDR2 YYNGEE. The CDR3 loop spans 15 amino acids. Trimming pared 2 bases from V and 10 bases from J, leaving 16 bases between. The CDR3 region has the DNA TGTGCCAGCAGCGTTAGGGGACAAGCGGGGTCACCCCTCCACTTT. Residues: CASSVRGQAGSPLHF. Looking up the rest from reference TRBV9 and TRBJ1-6 gives the full variable domain: DSGVTQTPKHLITATGQRVTLRCSPRSGDLSVYWYQQSLDQGLQFLIQYYNGEERAKGNILERFSAQQFPDLHSELNLSSLELGDSALYFCASSVRGQAGSPLHFGNGTRLTVT.

The chain carries TRBV6-5 and TRBJ1-2; D gene uncertain. Per germline, CDR1 MNHEY and CDR2 SVGAGI. There are 13 residues in the CDR3. V shed 0 bases and J shed 4 bases, with 6 bases lying between them. The CDR3 reads CASSYSESYGYTF. The CDR3 region has the DNA TGTGCCAGCAGTTACTCAGAGAGCTATGGCTACACCTTC.

The chain carries TRBV7-9 and TRBJ2-2; TRBD2 matches 12 bases. Looked up from germline, CDR1 is SEHNR and CDR2 is FQNEAQ (reference sequence). The J segment lost 4 bases and the V segment lost 2 bases, leaving 5 bases of the junction unmatched. This CDR3 contains 17 residues. As DNA, the CDR3 is TGTGCCAGCAGCTTACCGACTAGCGGGAGCGGCACCGGGGAGCTGTTTTTT. Amino acid sequence: CASSLPTSGSGTGELFF.

This chain links TRBV19 with TRBJ1-1; 7 bases agree with TRBD1. The germline gives CDR1 LNHDA, CDR2 SQIVND (reference sequence). This CDR3 contains 15 residues. Unmatched junction bases numbered 13, after V lost 7 bases and J lost 5 bases. The CDR3 bases are TGTGCCAGTACCCGAATCGAGGGGGCACGGACTGAAGCTTTCTTT. It yields the protein CASTRIEGARTEAFF.

In this sample, this clone turned up once. The chain employs TRBV6-5 and TRBJ2-3; D ambiguous. Germline values: CDR1 MNHEY, CDR2 SVGAGI. This CDR3 has 14 residues. Trimming removed 2 bases from V and 4 bases from J, with 10 bases in between. CDR3 in amino acids: CASSYRSSPDTQYF. The CDR3 bases are TGTGCCAGCAGTTACCGGTCGAGCCCAGATACGCAGTATTTT.

This chain links TRBV19 with TRBJ2-1; the match to TRBD2 covers 11 bases. CDR3 length: 15 amino acids. The trim removed 7 bases at V and 3 bases at J, leaving 5 bases unmatched. The germline gives CDR1 LNHDA, CDR2 SQIVND (reference sequence). The CDR3 spells CASTTGTSGYNEQFF. As DNA, the CDR3 is TGTGCCAGTACCACCGGGACTAGCGGCTACAATGAGCAGTTCTTC.

The chain combines TRBV7-2 with TRBJ1-6; D is unclear. V lost 2 bases and J 7 bases, leaving 9 bases between the germline ends. CDR1 and CDR2 (germline): SGHTA, FQGNSA. The CDR3 spans 14 residues. The CDR3 coding sequence is TGTGCCAGCAGCTTACGAGTATTCAATTCACCCCTCCACTTT. Amino acid sequence: CASSLRVFNSPLHF.

The chain has TRBV4-1 and TRBJ1-2, with 7 positions matching TRBD1. The V segment lost 3 bases and the J segment 9 bases; nucleotides outside the gene matches: 13. The CDR3 extends over 15 amino acids. The germline V gene has CDR1 MGHRA and CDR2 YSYEKL. The CDR3 reads CASSQGPGQTMSYTF. CDR3 sequence (DNA): TGCGCCAGCAGCCAGGGCCCGGGACAGACTATGAGCTACACCTTC.

Remarks on this clone: Other DNA sequences in the sample encode the same CDR3. The V call is TRBV6-4, the J call TRBJ2-1; 8 nucleotides agree with TRBD2. Germline V gene data show CDR1 as MRHNA and CDR2 as SNTAGT. V shed 0 bases and J 4 bases; nucleotides not matched to a gene: 2. The CDR3 runs to 15 residues. In DNA, the CDR3 is TGTGCCAGCAGTGACTCCGGCGGGGGGTACAATGAGCAGTTCTTC. Its translation is CASSDSGGGYNEQFF.

The gene calls are TRBV7-9 and TRBJ2-7; weak D call: TRBD1 (6 bases). This CDR3 region has 12 residues. Germline V CDR1 and CDR2: SEHNR, FQNEAQ (reference sequence). The V end lost 5 bases, the J end lost 7 bases, and 12 bases lay between the germline ends. CDR3 in DNA: TGTGCCAGCAGCCCCGACAGGTGGGAGCAGTACGTC. Its translation is CASSPDRWEQYV.

V usage is TRBV27 and J usage is TRBJ1-2, with 7 bases lining up with TRBD1. Germline loops: CDR1 MNHEY, CDR2 SMNVEV (reference sequence). The ends lost 6 bases at V and 5 bases at J; junction bases unmatched: 12. The CDR3 runs to 15 residues. The CDR3 reads CASSPLRDRTYGYTF. CDR3 DNA sequence: TGTGCCAGCAGCCCTCTTCGGGACAGAACGTATGGCTACACCTTC.

This clone appeared a single time. This rearrangement joins TRBV5-4 to TRBJ2-5; D may be TRBD2 (6 bases). The CDR3 loop spans 14 amino acids. With 3 bases removed from V and 2 bases from J, the gap between germline ends came to 11 bases. Germline assignment: CDR1 SGHNT and CDR2 YYREEE (reference sequence). CDR3 DNA sequence: TGTGCCAGCAGCTGGAATAGCGGACAAGAGACCCAGTACTTC. Its translation is CASSWNSGQETQYF.

The chain is built from TRBV7-9 and TRBJ2-7, with a possible D match to TRBD2 (5 bases). The germline V gene has CDR1 SEHNR and CDR2 FQNEAQ (reference sequence). The CDR3 sequence is 15 residues long. V lost 5 bases to trimming and J lost 5 bases, with 19 bases between them. The DNA for the CDR3 is TGTGCCAGCAGCCACCCGGGCCGGCGGCGGGACGAGCAGTACTTC. It encodes CASSHPGRRRDEQYF. Full variable domain (rest looked up from reference TRBV7-9 and TRBJ2-7): DTGVSQNPRHKITKRGQNVTFRCDPISEHNRLYWYRQTLGQGPEFLTYFQNEAQLEKSRLLSDRFSAERPKGSFSTLEIQRTEQGDSAMYLCASSHPGRRRDEQYFGPGTRLTVT.

The CDR3 is CASSFSPQETQYF. CDR3 DNA sequence: TGTGCCAGCAGTTTTAGTCCCCAAGAGACCCAGTACTTC. The rearrangement uses TRBV27 and TRBJ2-5; no clear D. Trimming left V 3 bases short and J 1 base short, with 6 bases between. This CDR3 comprises 13 residues. Per germline, CDR1 MNHEY and CDR2 SMNVEV (reference sequence).

This chain connects TRBV14 to TRBJ1-1; 7 nucleotides line up with TRBD1. Germline V CDR1 and CDR2: SGHDN, FVKESK. V lost 6 bases to trimming and J lost 5 bases; unmatched junction nucleotides: 12. This CDR3 comprises 15 residues. Here the CDR3 reads CASSQGDWGTTEAFF. In DNA, the CDR3 is TGTGCCAGCAGTCAGGGGGACTGGGGAACAACTGAAGCTTTCTTT.

This chain joins TRBV27 and TRBJ1-5, with D uncertain. Trimming left V 7 bases short and J 2 bases short, with 12 bases between. Germline V gene sequence: CDR1 MNHEY, CDR2 SMNVEV (reference sequence). The CDR3 sequence is 14 residues long. CDR3 sequence (DNA): TGTGCCAGCACCGCGGGTTATGGCAATCAGCCCCAGCATTTT. Residues: CASTAGYGNQPQHF.

V is TRBV19 and J is TRBJ2-1; the D gene is possibly TRBD2 (5 bases). Germline loops: CDR1 LNHDA, CDR2 SQIVND (reference sequence). V was clipped by 4 bases and J by 0 bases, with 13 bases between them. CDR3 length: 16 amino acids. The CDR3 DNA reads TGTGCCAGTAGTACGTATATTGGGAGCTCCTACAATGAGCAGTTCTTC. The encoded protein is CASSTYIGSSYNEQFF.

Of note for this clone: This sample also contains other DNA sequences that code for the same CDR3. The chain uses TRBV28 and TRBJ2-3; tentatively, D is TRBD2 (5 bases). Germline V gene sequence: CDR1 MDHEN, CDR2 SYDVKM. This CDR3 contains 12 residues. V was pared by 5 bases and J by 6 bases, with 9 bases between. The CDR3 region has the DNA TGTGCCAGCAGTCTCAGAGGGGATACGCAGTATTTT. Its protein is CASSLRGDTQYF.

This chain joins TRBV5-4 and TRBJ2-3, with TRBD2 matching 13 bases. J lost 4 bases, V lost 4 bases, and 3 bases had no gene match. The CDR3 runs 15 residues. CDR1 and CDR2 (germline): SGHNT, YYREEE (reference sequence). CDR3 DNA sequence: TGTGCCAGCAGCATCGGGACTAGCGGGGCAGATACGCAGTATTTT. Protein product: CASSIGTSGADTQYF.

V is TRBV28 and J is TRBJ2-2; TRBD2 agrees at 8 bases. The length of the CDR3 is 14 residues. The J segment lost 6 bases and the V segment lost 7 bases, leaving 7 bases of the junction unmatched. Germline-derived CDR1 and CDR2 are MDHEN and SYDVKM. CDR3 sequence reads: CASISGGLAGELFF. CDR3 coding DNA: TGTGCCAGCATATCGGGGGGGCTAGCCGGGGAGCTGTTTTTT.

V gene TRBV7-9 combines with J gene TRBJ2-1; 8 bases align to TRBD1. The germline V gene has CDR1 SEHNR and CDR2 FQNEAQ (reference sequence). V shed 1 base, J shed 5 bases, and the junction held 4 bases outside the gene matches. There are 15 residues in the CDR3. The CDR3 protein is CASSLEAGGHNEQFF. As DNA, the CDR3 is TGTGCCAGCAGCTTAGAGGCAGGGGGCCACAATGAGCAGTTCTTC.

J is TRBJ2-7 and V is TRBV5-5; possible D gene TRBD1, 6 bases. V was cut by 6 bases and J by 3 bases, with 13 bases left in between. The CDR3 is made up of 13 amino acids. Germline V lookup: CDR1 SGHKS, CDR2 YYEKEE (reference sequence). The CDR3 region has the DNA TGTGCCAGCACGCAGACAGGACACTACGAGCAGTACTTC. Its protein product is CASTQTGHYEQYF.

This clone was observed a single time. The genes are TRBV4-1 and TRBJ2-7, with 7 bases lining up with TRBD1. Germline values: CDR1 MGHRA, CDR2 YSYEKL. V lost 6 bases to trimming and J lost 4 bases; unmatched junction nucleotides: 15. This CDR3 is built from 16 residues. As DNA, the CDR3 is TGCGCCAGCAGTCCTCCCCCGGGACAGAGGATTTACGAGCAGTACTTC. Translation: CASSPPPGQRIYEQYF.

The genes are TRBV5-5 and TRBJ2-7; weak D call: TRBD1 (6 bases). V lost 0 bases and J 3 bases, leaving 13 bases between the germline ends. The germline CDR1 and CDR2 sequences are SGHKS and YYEKEE (reference sequence). CDR3 size: 15 residues. The CDR3 is CASSLEQGDVYEQYF. CDR3 nucleotide sequence: TGTGCCAGCAGCTTGGAACAGGGTGACGTCTACGAGCAGTACTTC.